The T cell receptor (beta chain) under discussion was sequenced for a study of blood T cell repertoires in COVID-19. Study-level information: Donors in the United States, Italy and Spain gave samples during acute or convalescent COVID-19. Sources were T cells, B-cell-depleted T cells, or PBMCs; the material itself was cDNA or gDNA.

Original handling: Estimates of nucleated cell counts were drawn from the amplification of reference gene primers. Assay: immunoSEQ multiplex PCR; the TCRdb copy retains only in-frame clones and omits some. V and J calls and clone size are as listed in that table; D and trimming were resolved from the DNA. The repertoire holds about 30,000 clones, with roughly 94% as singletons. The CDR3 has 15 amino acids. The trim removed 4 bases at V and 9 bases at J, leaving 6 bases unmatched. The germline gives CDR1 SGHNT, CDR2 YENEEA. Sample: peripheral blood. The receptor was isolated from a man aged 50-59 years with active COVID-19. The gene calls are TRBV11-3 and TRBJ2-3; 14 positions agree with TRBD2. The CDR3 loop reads CASSSGLAGGKTQYF. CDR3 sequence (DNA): TGTGCCAGCAGCTCTGGACTAGCGGGGGGTAAGACGCAGTATTTT.